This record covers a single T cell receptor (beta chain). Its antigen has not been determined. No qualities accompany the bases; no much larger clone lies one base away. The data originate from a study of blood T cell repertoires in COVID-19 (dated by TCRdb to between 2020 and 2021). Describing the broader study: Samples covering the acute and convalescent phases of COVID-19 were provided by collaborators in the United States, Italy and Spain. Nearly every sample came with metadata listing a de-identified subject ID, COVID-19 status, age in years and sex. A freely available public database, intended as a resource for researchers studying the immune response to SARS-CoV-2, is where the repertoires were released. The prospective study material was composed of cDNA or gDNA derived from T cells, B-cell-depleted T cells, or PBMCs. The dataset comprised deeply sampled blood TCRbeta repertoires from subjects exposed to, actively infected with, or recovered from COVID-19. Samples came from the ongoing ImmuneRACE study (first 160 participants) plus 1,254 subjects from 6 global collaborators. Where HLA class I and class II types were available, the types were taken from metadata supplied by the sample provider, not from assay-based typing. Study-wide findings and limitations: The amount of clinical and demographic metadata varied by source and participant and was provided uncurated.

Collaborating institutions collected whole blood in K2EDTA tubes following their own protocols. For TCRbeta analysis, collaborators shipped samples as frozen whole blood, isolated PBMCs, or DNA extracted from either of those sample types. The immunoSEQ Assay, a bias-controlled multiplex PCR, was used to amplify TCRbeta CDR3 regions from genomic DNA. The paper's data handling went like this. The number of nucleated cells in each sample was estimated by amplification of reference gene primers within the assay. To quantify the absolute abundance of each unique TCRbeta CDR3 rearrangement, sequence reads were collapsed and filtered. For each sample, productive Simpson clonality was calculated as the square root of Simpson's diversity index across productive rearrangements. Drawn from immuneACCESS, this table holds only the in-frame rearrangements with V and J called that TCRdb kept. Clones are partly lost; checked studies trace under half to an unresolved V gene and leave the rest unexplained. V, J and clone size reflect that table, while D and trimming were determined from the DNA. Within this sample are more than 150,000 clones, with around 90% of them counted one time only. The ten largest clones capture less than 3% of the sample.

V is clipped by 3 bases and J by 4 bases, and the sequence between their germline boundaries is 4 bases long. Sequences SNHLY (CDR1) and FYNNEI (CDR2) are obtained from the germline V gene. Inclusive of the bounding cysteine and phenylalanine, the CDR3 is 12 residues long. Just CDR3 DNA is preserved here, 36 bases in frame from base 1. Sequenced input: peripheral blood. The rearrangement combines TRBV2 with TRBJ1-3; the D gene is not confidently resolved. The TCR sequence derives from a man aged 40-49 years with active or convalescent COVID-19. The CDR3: CASSDAGNTIYF. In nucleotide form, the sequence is TGTGCCAGCAGTGATGCGGGAAACACCATATATTTT.